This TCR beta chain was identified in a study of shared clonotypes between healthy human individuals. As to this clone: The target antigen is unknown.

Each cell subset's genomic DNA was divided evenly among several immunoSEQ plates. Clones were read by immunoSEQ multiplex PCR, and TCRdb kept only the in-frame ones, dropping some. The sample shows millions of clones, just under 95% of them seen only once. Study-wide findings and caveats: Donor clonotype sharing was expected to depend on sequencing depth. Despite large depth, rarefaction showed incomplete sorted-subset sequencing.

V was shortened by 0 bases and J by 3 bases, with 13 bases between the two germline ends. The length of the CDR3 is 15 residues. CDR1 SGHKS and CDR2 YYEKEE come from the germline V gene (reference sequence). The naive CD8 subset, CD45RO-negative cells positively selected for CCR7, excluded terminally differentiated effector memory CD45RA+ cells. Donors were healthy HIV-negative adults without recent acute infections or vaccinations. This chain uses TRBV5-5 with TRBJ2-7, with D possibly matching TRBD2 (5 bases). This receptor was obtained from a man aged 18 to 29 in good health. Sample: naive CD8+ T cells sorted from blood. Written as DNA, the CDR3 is TGTGCCAGCAGCTTGGAGAGGACTTACCACTACGAGCAGTACTTC. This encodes CASSLERTYHYEQYF.